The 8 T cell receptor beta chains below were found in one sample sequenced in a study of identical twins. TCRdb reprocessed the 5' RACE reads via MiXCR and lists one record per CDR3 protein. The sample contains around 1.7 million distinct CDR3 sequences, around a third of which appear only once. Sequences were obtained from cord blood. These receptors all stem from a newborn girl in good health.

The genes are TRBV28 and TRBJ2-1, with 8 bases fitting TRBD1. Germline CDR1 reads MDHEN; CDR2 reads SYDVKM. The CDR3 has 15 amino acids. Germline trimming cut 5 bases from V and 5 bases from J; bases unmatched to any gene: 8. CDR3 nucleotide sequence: TGTGCCAGCAGTCCAGGGGGCCCCTTGGACAATGAGCAGTTCTTC. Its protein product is CASSPGGPLDNEQFF.

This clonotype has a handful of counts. CDR3 sequence (DNA): TGTGCCACCAGTGATCCCGGGGGTCTGGATACGCAGTATTTT. It encodes CATSDPGGLDTQYF. The rearrangement links TRBV24-1 to TRBJ2-3; possibly TRBD2 for D (6 bases). Trimming removed 3 bases from V and 6 bases from J, with 12 bases in between. The CDR3 runs to 14 residues. Germline values: CDR1 KGHDR, CDR2 SFDVKD.

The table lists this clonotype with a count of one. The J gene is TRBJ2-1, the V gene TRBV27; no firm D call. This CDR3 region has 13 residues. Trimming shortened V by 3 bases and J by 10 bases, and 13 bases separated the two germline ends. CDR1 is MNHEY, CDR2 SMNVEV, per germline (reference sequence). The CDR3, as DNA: TGTGCCAGCAGTTTGGGCCCCAGGCGGGAGCAGTTCTTC. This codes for CASSLGPRREQFF.

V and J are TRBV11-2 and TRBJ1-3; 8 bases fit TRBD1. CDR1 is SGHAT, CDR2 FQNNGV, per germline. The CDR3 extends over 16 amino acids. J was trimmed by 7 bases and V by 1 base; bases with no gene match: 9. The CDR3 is CASSLVARGQGNTIYF. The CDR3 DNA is TGTGCCAGCAGCTTAGTTGCCAGGGGGCAAGGGAACACCATATATTTT. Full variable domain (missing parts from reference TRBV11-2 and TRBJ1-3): EAGVAQSPRYKIIEKRQSVAFWCNPISGHATLYWYQQILGQGPKLLIQFQNNGVVDDSQLPKDRFSAERLKGVDSTLKIQPAKLEDSAVYLCASSLVARGQGNTIYFGEGSWLTVV.

CDR3 amino acids: CASRSGVRNTEAFF. CDR3 sequence (DNA): TGTGCCAGCAGGTCGGGGGTACGTAACACTGAAGCTTTCTTT. The chain combines TRBV2 with TRBJ1-1; TRBD1 is a possible D gene (5 bases). The CDR3 totals 14 residues. V lost 6 bases to trimming and J lost 2 bases, with 13 bases between them. The V gene's germline CDR1 is SNHLY and CDR2 FYNNEI.

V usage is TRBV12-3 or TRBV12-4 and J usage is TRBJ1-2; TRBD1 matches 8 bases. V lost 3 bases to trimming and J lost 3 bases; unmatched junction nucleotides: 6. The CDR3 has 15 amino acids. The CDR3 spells CASSFPGQADYGYTF. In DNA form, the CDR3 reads TGTGCCAGCAGTTTTCCGGGACAGGCTGACTATGGCTACACCTTC.

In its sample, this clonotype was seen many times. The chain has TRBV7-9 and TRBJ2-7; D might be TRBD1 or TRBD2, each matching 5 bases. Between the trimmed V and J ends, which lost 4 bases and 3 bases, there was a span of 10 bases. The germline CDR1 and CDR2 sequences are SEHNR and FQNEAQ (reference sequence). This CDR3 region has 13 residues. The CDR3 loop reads CASSSRDLYEQYF. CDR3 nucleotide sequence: TGTGCCAGCAGCTCCCGGGACCTCTACGAGCAGTACTTC.

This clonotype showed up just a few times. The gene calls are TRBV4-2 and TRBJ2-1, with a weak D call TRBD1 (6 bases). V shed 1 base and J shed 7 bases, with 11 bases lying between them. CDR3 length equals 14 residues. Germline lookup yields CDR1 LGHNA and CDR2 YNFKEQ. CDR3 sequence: CASSQGVRGNEQFF. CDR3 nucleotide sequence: TGTGCCAGCAGCCAAGGTGTCAGGGGAAATGAGCAGTTCTTC.